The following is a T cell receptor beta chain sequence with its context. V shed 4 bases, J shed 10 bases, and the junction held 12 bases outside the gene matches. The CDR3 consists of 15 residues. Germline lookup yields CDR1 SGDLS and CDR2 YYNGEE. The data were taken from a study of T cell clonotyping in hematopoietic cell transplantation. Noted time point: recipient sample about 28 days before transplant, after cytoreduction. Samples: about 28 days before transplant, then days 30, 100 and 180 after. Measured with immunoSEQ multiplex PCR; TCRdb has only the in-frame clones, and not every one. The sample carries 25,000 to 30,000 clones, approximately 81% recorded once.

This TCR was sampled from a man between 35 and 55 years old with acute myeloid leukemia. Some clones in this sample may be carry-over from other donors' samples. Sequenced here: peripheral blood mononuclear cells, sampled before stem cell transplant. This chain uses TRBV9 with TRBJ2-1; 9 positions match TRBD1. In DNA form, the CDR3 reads TGTGCCAGCAGCCCACGCGGGGACAGGGAGGGCGAGCAGTTCTTC. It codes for CASSPRGDREGEQFF.